The 15 T cell receptor beta chains below were found in one sample sequenced in a study of shared clonotypes between healthy human individuals. Measured with immunoSEQ multiplex PCR; TCRdb has only the in-frame clones, and not every one. The table lists 950,000 to 1,100,000 clones, 78% of them singletons. Sequencing was performed on memory CD4+ T cells from PBMCs. Subset defined: CD45RA-negative fraction. Receptors originate from a man aged 18 to 29 in good health. Some clones in this sample may be carry-over from other donors' samples.

The rearrangement uses TRBV19 and TRBJ1-4; a possible D gene is TRBD1 (5 bases). CDR1 and CDR2 from the germline V gene are LNHDA and SQIVND (reference sequence). V lost 5 bases, J lost 6 bases, and 16 bases lay in between. The CDR3 is made up of 15 amino acids. CDR3 bases: TGTGCCAGTAGTCACCTGGGACTATTGGATGAAAAACTGTTTTTT. This gives the protein CASSHLGLLDEKLFF.

In this sample, this clone turned up a few times. This chain connects TRBV11-2 to TRBJ1-1, with D perhaps TRBD1 (6 bases). The germline V and J ends were trimmed by 4 bases and 7 bases, with 10 bases remaining between them. Germline V CDR1 and CDR2: SGHAT, FQNNGV. The CDR3 length is 12 residues. CDR3 in amino acids: CASSWAGVEAFF. The CDR3 coding sequence is TGTGCCAGCAGCTGGGCAGGGGTTGAAGCTTTCTTT. Combining the CDR3 with reference TRBV11-2 and TRBJ1-1 gives the whole variable domain EAGVAQSPRYKIIEKRQSVAFWCNPISGHATLYWYQQILGQGPKLLIQFQNNGVVDDSQLPKDRFSAERLKGVDSTLKIQPAKLEDSAVYLCASSWAGVEAFFGQGTRLTVV.

The chain has TRBV11-3 and TRBJ2-1, with 9 positions matching TRBD2. The CDR3 loop spans 16 amino acids. The J segment lost 5 bases and the V segment lost 3 bases, leaving 8 bases of the junction unmatched. The germline gives CDR1 SGHNT, CDR2 YENEEA. This CDR3 reads CASSLTQAGGHNEQFF. In DNA form, the CDR3 reads TGTGCCAGCAGCTTGACGCAAGCGGGAGGCCACAATGAGCAGTTCTTC.

For this clone: Mismatch with germline at one junction end may stem from a read error. J is TRBJ2-3 and V is TRBV5-1; D might be TRBD1 (5 bases). Germline V CDR1 and CDR2: SGHRS, YFSETQ. The CDR3 runs to 14 residues. The CDR3, as DNA: TGCGCCAGCGGCTTTCAGGGTCGGGCAGATACGCAGTATTTT. Translating it yields CASGFQGRADTQYF.

This clone was picked up a small number of times. The rearrangement uses TRBV30 and TRBJ2-3, with D unresolved. CDR3 length: 14 amino acids. Germline V gene data show CDR1 as GTSNPN and CDR2 as SVGIG (reference sequence). V was clipped by 5 bases and J by 2 bases, with 14 bases between them. The CDR3 loop is CAWAPDRYTDTQYF. CDR3 sequence (DNA): TGTGCCTGGGCACCTGATCGATACACAGATACGCAGTATTTT.

In the case of this clone: This could be a read error, since a much larger clone is one nucleotide away. Without the conserved terminal phenylalanine or tryptophan, this CDR3 likely stems from a read error. The rearrangement uses TRBV28 and TRBJ1-2, with 7 nucleotides matching TRBD1. Germline-derived CDR1 and CDR2 are MDHEN and SYDVKM. Unmatched junction bases numbered 8, after V lost 5 bases and J lost 8 bases. This CDR3 comprises 13 residues. For the CDR3, the DNA is TGTGCCAGCAGTATAGGGGGCGTGAAGGGCTACACCCTC. Translation gives CASSIGGVKGYTL.

This clone appeared many times. The V call is TRBV29-1, the J call TRBJ2-7, with a possible D match to TRBD1 (7 bases). Germline CDR1 is SQVTM and CDR2 is ANQGSEA. The CDR3 contains 16 residues. The ends were cut back, 4 bases at V and 4 bases at J, with 23 bases in the middle. The CDR3 spells CSVAGAEGQSLYEQYF. The CDR3 bases are TGCAGCGTTGCGGGGGCCGAGGGACAGTCTCTGTACGAGCAGTACTTC.

The chain is built from TRBV7-2 and TRBJ1-5; D perhaps matches TRBD1 (5 bases). Germline-derived CDR1 and CDR2 are SGHTA and FQGNSA. The V end was cut by 1 base, the J end by 3 bases, with 13 bases between. This CDR3 has 16 residues. CDR3 protein: CASSLGGGQDNQPQHF. As DNA, the CDR3 is TGTGCCAGCAGCTTAGGGGGCGGGCAGGACAATCAGCCCCAGCATTTT.

The gene calls are TRBV28 and TRBJ1-4; TRBD1 might be the D (6 bases). V lost 6 bases, J lost 4 bases, and 15 bases lay in between. The CDR3 loop spans 15 amino acids. CDR1 and CDR2 from the germline V gene are MDHEN and SYDVKM. The CDR3: CASSLGAGVNEKLFF. For the CDR3, the DNA is TGTGCCAGCAGCCTTGGGGCAGGGGTTAATGAAAAACTGTTTTTT.

In the case of this clone: Other DNA sequences of this sample code for an identical CDR3. The CDR3 sequence is CASSLGASGTYEQYF. CDR3 nucleotides: TGTGCCAGCAGCCTCGGGGCTAGCGGGACCTACGAGCAGTACTTC. V is TRBV7-2 and J is TRBJ2-7; 9 bases match TRBD2. CDR3 length: 15 amino acids. J was trimmed by 2 bases and V by 5 bases; bases with no gene match: 7. CDR1 SGHTA and CDR2 FQGNSA come from the germline V gene.

This sequence joins TRBV5-1 and TRBJ2-7; D possibly corresponds to TRBD1 (5 bases). The CDR3 sequence is 14 residues long. The germline V gene encodes CDR1 SGHRS and CDR2 YFSETQ. V shed 2 bases and J shed 6 bases, with 15 bases lying between them. CDR3 nucleotides: TGCGCCAGCAGCTTAGCCATGTCAGGGATCGAGCAGTACTTC. Protein product: CASSLAMSGIEQYF.

This clone was detected only a few times. The rearrangement links TRBV6-5 to TRBJ1-2; 7 nucleotides align to TRBD1. CDR1 MNHEY and CDR2 SVGAGI come from the germline V gene. The V and J ends lost 1 base and 7 bases, in that order; junction bases with no gene match: 9. The length of the CDR3 is 15 residues. The CDR3 DNA reads TGTGCCAGCAGTTACTGGGACAGCCACCTGGGTGGCTACACCTTC. The encoded protein is CASSYWDSHLGGYTF.

The chain is built from TRBV2 and TRBJ1-2; TRBD1 aligns across 7 bases. Germline CDR1 is SNHLY and CDR2 is FYNNEI. The CDR3 has 13 amino acids. The ends lost 4 bases at V and 8 bases at J; junction bases unmatched: 7. The CDR3 DNA is TGTGCCAGCAGTGGAGACAGGGCGGGAGGCTACACCTTC. Translation: CASSGDRAGGYTF.

This clone is a singleton in its sample. V and J are TRBV5-3 and TRBJ1-5; TRBD1 agrees at 8 bases. TRBV5-3 falls under the ORF class, with uncertain function. The trim removed 4 bases at V and 5 bases at J, leaving 11 bases unmatched. This CDR3 region has 16 residues. The DNA of the CDR3 is TGTGCCAGAAGCCCCTTCGGGCAGGGGGCATATCAGCCCCAGCATTTT. This encodes CARSPFGQGAYQPQHF.

The chain links TRBV28 to TRBJ1-3; D unclear. This CDR3 region has 17 residues. Trimming pared 8 bases from V and 2 bases from J, leaving 22 bases between. Germline V gene data show CDR1 as MDHEN and CDR2 as SYDVKM. This CDR3 is CASGRITSSTTGNTIYF. In DNA form, the CDR3 reads TGTGCCAGCGGACGGATAACATCCAGTACCACTGGAAACACCATATATTTT.